The present T cell receptor beta chain was sequenced within a study of T-cell reconstitution after alpha-beta-depleted transplantation in children (dated by TCRdb to 2016 to 2017). As for the study more broadly: T-cell immune reconstitution after TCRalphabeta/CD19-depleted allogeneic hematopoietic cell transplantation in children was quantitatively tracked in the study by means of TCR repertoire profiling.

Overall study results and their limits: In some patients, high TCRbeta diversity at day 60 was attributed to recipient T cells and intrathymic progenitors that had survived conditioning. Hyperexpanded clone frequencies declined over subsequent months; after one year, T-cell counts and TCRbeta diversity were mostly attributed to newly produced T cells. Apparently early alphabetaT-cell count recovery about two months after transplant reportedly relied on only several hundred rapidly expanded clones derived from non-depleted graft cells.

The sample's treatment or condition label, decoded: allogeneic hematopoietic cell transplantation with graft depleted of TCRalphabeta T cells and CD19 B cells. The children who served as transplant recipients had been given grafts of TCRalphabeta/CD19-depleted allogeneic hematopoietic cells. Receptors were amplified or captured by PCR. Sequencing was performed on an Illumina HiSeq 2500. Molecular barcoding was employed in the preparation of TCR libraries, with unique molecular identifiers being used to normalize TCRbeta repertoire quantification. TCRdb cleaned the public reads at Q25 with fastp, built clones with MiXCR and kept in-frame beta chains. Records with the same CDR3 protein are collapsed into one entry carrying the most frequent genes and DNA. The sample table records about 980,000 distinct CDR3 sequences; about 29% of these occur just once. The ten largest clones represent roughly 28% of the sample.

The sample holds a few counts of this clonotype. It lacks a known antigen. No much larger clonotype is one base removed from it; base qualities were not supplied. The clonotype was recovered from a boy younger than two who had a stem cell transplant for SCID, so the T cells may come from the graft donor. Material: PBMCs, mostly from graft donor cells, obtained 360 days after TCRalphabeta/CD19-depleted stem cell transplant.

The encoded CDR3 is CASSYSVGTSGGGERDTQYF. The DNA reads as follows: TGTGCCAGCAGTTACTCGGTGGGGACTAGCGGGGGGGGGGAGAGAGATACGCAGTATTTT. The rearrangement combines TRBV6-2 or TRBV6-3 with TRBJ2-3; TRBD2 fits 16 bases in the junction. CDR1 MNHEY and CDR2 SVGEGT were looked up in the germline V gene. The germline V and J ends show losses of 0 bases and 5 bases respectively, and no gene match explains 11 bases of the junction. Reading from cysteine to phenylalanine, the CDR3 counts 20 amino acids. The DNA shown is the 60-base CDR3, in frame from base 1.